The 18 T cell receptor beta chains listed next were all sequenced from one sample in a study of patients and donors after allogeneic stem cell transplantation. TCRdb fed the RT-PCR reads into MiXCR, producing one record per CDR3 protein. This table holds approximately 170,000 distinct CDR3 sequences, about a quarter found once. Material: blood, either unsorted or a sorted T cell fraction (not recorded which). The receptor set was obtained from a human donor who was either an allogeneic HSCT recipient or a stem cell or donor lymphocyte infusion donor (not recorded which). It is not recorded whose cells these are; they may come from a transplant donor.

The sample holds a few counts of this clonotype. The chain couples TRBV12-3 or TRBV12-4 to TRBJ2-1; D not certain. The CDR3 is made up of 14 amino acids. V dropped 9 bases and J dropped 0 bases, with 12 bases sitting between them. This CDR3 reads CASRSTHSYNEQFF. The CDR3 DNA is TGTGCCAGTCGTTCTACTCACTCCTACAATGAGCAGTTCTTC.

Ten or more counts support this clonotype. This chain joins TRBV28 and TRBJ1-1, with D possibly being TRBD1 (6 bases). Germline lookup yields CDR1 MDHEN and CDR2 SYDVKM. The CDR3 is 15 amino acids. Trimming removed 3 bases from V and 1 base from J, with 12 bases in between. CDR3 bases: TGTGCCAGCAGTTTGGCATGGACAGCGAACACTGAAGCTTTCTTT. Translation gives CASSLAWTANTEAFF. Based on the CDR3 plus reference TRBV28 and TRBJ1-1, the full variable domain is DVKVTQSSRYLVKRTGEKVFLECVQDMDHENMFWYRQDPGLGLRLIYFSYDVKMKEKGDIPEGYSVSREKKERFSLILESASTNQTSMYLCASSLAWTANTEAFFGQGTRLTVV.

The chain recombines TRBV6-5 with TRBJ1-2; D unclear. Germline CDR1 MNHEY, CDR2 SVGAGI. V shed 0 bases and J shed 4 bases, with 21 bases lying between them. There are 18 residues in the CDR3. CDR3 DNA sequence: TGTGCCAGCAGTTACTCGATCCAGGACCCGCCAGTAGGCTATGGCTACACCTTC. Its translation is CASSYSIQDPPVGYGYTF.

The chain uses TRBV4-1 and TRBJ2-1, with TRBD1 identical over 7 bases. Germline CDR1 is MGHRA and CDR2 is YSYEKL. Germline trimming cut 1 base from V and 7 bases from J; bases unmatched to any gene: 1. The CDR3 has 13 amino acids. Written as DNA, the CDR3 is TGCGCCAGCAGCCAAGGACAGGGAAATGAGCAGTTCTTC. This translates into CASSQGQGNEQFF.

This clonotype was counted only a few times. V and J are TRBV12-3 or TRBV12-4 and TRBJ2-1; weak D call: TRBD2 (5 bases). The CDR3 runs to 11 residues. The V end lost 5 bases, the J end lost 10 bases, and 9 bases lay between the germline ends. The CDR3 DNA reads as TGTGCCAGCAGTGGGCGGGCCGAGCAGTTCTTC. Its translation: CASSGRAEQFF.

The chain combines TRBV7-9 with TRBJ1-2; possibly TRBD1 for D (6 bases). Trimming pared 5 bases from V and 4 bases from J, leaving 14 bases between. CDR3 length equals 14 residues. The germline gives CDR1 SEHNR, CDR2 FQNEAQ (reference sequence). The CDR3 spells CASSPTGEPYGYTF. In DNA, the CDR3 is TGTGCCAGCAGCCCGACAGGCGAGCCCTATGGCTACACCTTC. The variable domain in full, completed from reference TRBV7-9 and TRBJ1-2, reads DTGVSQNPRHKITKRGQNVTFRCDPISEHNRLYWYRQTLGQGPEFLTYFQNEAQLEKSRLLSDRFSAERPKGSFSTLEIQRTEQGDSAMYLCASSPTGEPYGYTFGSGTRLTVV.

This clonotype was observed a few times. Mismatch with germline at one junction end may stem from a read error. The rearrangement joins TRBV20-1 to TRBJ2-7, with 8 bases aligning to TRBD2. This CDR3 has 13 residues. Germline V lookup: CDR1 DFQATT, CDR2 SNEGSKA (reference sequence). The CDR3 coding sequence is TGCGGTGCTCCCCCTGCGGGAGGCCCGGAGCAGTACTTC. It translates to CGAPPAGGPEQYF.

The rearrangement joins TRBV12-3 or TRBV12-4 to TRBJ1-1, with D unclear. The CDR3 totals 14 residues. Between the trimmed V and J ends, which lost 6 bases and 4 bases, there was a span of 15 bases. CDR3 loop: CASRTLEGVTEAFF. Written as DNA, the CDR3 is TGTGCCAGCAGAACTCTCGAAGGCGTCACTGAAGCTTTCTTT.

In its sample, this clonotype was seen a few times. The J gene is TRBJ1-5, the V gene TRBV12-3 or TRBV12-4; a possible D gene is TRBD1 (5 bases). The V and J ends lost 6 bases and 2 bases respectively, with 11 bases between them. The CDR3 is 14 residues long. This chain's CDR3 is CASSPQGGNQPQHF. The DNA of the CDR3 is TGTGCCAGCAGCCCCCAAGGGGGCAATCAGCCCCAGCATTTT.

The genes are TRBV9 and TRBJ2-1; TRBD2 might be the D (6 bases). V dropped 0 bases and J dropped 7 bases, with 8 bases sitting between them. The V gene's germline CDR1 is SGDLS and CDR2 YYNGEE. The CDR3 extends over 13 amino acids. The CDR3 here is CASSVGGDNEQFF. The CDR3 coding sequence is TGTGCCAGCAGCGTAGGGGGGGATAATGAGCAGTTCTTC.

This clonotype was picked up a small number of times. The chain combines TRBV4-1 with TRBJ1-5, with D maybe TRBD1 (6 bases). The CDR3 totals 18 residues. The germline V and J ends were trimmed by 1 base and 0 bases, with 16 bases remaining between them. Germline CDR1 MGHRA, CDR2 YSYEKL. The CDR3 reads CASSQVVGGQYSNQPQHF. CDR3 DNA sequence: TGCGCCAGCAGCCAAGTAGTGGGGGGGCAGTATAGCAATCAGCCCCAGCATTTT.

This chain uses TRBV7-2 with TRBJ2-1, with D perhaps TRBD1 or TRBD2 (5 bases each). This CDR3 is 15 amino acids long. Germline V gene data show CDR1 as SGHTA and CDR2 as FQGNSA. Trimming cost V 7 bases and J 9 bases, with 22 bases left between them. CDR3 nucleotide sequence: TGTGCCAGCATGCGAGTGGGGCTAAACGGGGCTGAGCAGTTCTTC. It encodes CASMRVGLNGAEQFF.

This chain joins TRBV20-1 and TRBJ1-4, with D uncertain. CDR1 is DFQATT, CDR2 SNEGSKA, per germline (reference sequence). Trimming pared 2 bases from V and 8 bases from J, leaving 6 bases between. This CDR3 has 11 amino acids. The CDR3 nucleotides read TGCAGTGCTAGAAGCTGGGAAAAACTGTTTTTT. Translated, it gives CSARSWEKLFF.

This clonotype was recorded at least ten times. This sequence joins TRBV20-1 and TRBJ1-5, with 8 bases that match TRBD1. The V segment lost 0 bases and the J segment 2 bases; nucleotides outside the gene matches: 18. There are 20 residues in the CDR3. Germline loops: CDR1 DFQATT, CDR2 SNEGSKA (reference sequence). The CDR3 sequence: CSAREMPRTGLIGGNQPQHF. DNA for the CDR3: TGCAGTGCTAGAGAAATGCCCCGGACAGGGTTGATTGGGGGCAATCAGCCCCAGCATTTT.

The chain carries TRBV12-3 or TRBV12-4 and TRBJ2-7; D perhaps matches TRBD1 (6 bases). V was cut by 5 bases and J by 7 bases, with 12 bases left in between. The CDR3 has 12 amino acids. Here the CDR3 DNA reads TGTGCCAGCAGTCCACAGGGTTTAGAGCAGTACTTC. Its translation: CASSPQGLEQYF.

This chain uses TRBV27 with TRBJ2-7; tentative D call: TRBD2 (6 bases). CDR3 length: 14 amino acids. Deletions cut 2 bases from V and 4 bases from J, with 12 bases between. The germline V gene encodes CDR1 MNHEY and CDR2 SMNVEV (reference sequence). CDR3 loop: CASSLRVEGYEQYF. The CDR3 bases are TGTGCCAGCAGTTTAAGGGTGGAGGGTTACGAGCAGTACTTC.

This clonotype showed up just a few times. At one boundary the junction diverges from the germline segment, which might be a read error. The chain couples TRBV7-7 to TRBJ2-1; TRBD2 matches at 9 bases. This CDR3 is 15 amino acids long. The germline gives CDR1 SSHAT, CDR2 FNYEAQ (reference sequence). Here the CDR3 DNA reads TGTGCTAGCAGCTTTCTAGCGGGGTTATACAATGAGCAGTTCTTC. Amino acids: CASSFLAGLYNEQFF.

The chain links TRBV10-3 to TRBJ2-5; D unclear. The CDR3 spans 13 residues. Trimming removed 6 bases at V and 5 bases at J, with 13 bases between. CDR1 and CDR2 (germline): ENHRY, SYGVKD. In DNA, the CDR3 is TGTGCCATCAGGGCAGTAGAAAGGGAGACCCAGTACTTC. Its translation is CAIRAVERETQYF.